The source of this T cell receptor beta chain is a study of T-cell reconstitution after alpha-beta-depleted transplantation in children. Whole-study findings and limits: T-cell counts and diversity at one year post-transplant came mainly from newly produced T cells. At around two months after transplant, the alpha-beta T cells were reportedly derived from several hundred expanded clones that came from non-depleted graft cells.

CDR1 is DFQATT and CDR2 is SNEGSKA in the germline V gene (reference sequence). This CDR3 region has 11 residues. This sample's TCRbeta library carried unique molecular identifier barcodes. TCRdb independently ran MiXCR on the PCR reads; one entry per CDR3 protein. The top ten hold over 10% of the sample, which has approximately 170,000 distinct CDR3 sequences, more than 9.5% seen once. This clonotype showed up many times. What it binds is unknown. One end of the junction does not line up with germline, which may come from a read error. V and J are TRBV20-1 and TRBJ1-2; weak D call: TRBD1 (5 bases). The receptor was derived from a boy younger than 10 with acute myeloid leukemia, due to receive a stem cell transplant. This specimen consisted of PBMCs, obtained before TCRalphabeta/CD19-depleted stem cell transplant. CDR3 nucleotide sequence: TGCAGTGCTATTGAAACAGGTCCCCCCGCCTTC. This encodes CSAIETGPPAF.